The 2 T cell receptor beta chains presented below share a single source sample, sequenced in a study of regulatory T cells in long-lasting Graves disease (dated by TCRdb to about 2021). The sample's time point, from its label and the paper: persistent/refractory GD, antithyroid drugs over 5 years with positive TRAb. For both TCR sequencing and RNA sequencing, RNA was extracted from PBMCs using TRIzol. Library construction relied on multiplex PCR. These reads were obtained on an Illumina HiSeq 4000. To build TCR beta libraries, CDR3 regions were amplified by Arm-PCR using iRepertoire HTBI primers. The public sequencing data were trimmed at Q25 with fastp and processed into clonotypes with MiXCR by TCRdb, which kept only in-frame beta chains. Entries are consolidated by CDR3 protein sequence, retaining the most common genes and DNA. The sample table records approximately 360,000 distinct CDR3 sequences; 20% to 25% of these occur just once. Together, the top ten hold approximately 30% of the sample.

This specimen consisted of peripheral blood mononuclear cells (PBMCs), obtained when the disease was refractory, from a patient treated with antithyroid drugs. These receptors were taken from a woman in her thirties or forties with Graves disease. Donor details come from another sample of the same person, matched by shared clones.

A remark on this clonotype: This could be a read error, since a much larger clone is one nucleotide away. The chain is built from TRBV5-1 and TRBJ1-2; D not resolved. Germline loops: CDR1 SGHRS, CDR2 YFSETQ. The CDR3 extends over 15 amino acids. The CDR3 DNA reads as TGCGCCAGCAGCCCCGATGTTCGCGGGATAAGTGGCTTCACCTTC. Its translation: CASSPDVRGISGFTF.

The chain couples TRBV3-1 to TRBJ2-7, with D unresolved. The CDR3 is 14 residues long. Germline CDR1 LGHDT, CDR2 YNNKEL (reference sequence). Trimming took 1 base from V and 2 from J, leaving 9 bases between them. The CDR3 nucleotides read TGTGCCAGCAGCCAAGGTTCGCGGCCCTACGAGCAGTACTTC. As protein: CASSQGSRPYEQYF.